This T cell receptor (beta chain) was captured by sequencing in a study of shared clonotypes between healthy human individuals. Note on this clone: What it binds is not known.

Recent vaccinations or acute infections were absent in the healthy HIV-negative adult donors. Subsets obtained from CD4+ cells comprised CD45RA+ naive and CD45RA-negative memory cells. Study-wide results and limits: With a handful of donors compared, 4% to 5% of naive CD4 clonotypes were shared. Despite large depth, rarefaction showed incomplete sorted-subset sequencing.

Libraries were prepared by immunoSEQ multiplex PCR; TCRdb keeps only in-frame clonotypes and omits some of them. The table has roughly 1,500,000 clones, 95% to 99% seen once; the top ten hold 0.4% to 0.55%. V was trimmed by 1 base and J by 7 bases, leaving 6 bases between them. This CDR3 region has 12 residues. Looked up from germline, CDR1 is SGHRS and CDR2 is YFSETQ. The chain links TRBV5-1 to TRBJ2-1; D ambiguous. Sequenced: naive CD4+ T cells sorted from blood. Subset given: CD45RA+ positively selected. The origin of this receptor is a man aged 25 to 40 in good health. The CDR3 DNA reads as TGCGCCAGCAGCTTGACTCTAAATGAGCAGTTCTTC. Translation: CASSLTLNEQFF.